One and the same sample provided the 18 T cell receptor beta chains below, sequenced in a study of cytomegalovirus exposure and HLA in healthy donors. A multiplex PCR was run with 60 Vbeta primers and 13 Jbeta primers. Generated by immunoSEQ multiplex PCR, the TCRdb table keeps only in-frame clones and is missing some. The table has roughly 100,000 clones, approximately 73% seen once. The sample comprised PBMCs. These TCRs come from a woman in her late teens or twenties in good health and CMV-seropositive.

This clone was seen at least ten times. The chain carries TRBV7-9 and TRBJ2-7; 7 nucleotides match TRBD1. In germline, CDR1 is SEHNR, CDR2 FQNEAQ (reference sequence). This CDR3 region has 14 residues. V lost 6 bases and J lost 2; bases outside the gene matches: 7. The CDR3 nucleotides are TGTGCCAGCAGGGAGACAGGGAGTCCCTACGAGCAGTACTTC. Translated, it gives CASRETGSPYEQYF.

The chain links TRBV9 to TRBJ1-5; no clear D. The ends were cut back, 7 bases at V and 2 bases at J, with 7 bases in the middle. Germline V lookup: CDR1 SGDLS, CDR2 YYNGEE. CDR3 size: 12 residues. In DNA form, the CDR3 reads TGTGCCAGCGGGGAGGGCAATCAGCCCCAGCATTTT. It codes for CASGEGNQPQHF.

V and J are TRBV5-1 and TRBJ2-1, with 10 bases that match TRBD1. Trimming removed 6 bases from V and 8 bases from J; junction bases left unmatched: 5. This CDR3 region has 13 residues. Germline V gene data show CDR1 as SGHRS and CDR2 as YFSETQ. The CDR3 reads CASMGTGVDEQFF. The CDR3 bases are TGCGCCAGCATGGGGACAGGGGTCGATGAGCAGTTCTTC.

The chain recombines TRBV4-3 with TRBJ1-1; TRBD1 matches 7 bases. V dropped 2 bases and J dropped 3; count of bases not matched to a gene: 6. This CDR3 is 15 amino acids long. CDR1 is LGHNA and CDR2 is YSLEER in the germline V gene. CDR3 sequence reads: CASSQTLQGDTEAFF. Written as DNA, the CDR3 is TGCGCCAGCAGCCAAACCCTCCAGGGGGACACTGAAGCTTTCTTT.

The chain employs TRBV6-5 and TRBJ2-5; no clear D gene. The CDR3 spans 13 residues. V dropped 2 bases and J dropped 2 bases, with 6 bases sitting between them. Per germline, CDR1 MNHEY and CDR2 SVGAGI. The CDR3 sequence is CASSYLQQETQYF. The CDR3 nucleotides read TGTGCCAGCAGTTACCTTCAGCAAGAGACCCAGTACTTC.

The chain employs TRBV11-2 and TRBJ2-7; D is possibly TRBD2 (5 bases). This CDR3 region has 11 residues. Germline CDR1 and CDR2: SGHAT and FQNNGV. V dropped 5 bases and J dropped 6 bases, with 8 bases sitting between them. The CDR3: CASSIEGEQYF. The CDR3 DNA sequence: TGTGCCAGCAGCATTGAGGGCGAGCAGTACTTC.

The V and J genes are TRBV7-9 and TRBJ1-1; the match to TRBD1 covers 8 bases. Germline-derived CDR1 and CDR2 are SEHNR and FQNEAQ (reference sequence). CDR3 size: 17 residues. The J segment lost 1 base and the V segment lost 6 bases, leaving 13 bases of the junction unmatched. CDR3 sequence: CASSRSSNRGGNTEAFF. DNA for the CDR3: TGTGCCAGCAGTCGCTCCTCTAACAGGGGGGGGAACACTGAAGCTTTCTTT.

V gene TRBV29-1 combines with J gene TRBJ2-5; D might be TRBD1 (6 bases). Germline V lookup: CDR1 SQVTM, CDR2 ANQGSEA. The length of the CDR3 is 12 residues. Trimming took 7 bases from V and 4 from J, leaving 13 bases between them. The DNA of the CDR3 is TGCAGCGGCGAGGGGGAGAGAGAGACCCAGTACTTC. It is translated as CSGEGERETQYF.

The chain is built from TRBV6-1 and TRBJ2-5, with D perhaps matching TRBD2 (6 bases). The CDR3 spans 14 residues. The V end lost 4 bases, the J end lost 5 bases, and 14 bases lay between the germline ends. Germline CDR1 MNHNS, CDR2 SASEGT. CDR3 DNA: TGTGCCAGCAGTGCCGGGACTGTTTGGGAGACCCAGTACTTC. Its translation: CASSAGTVWETQYF.

The CDR3 reads CASSQDHWGQGASKNIQYF. The CDR3 nucleotides read TGCGCCAGCAGCCAAGATCATTGGGGACAGGGGGCATCCAAAAACATTCAGTACTTC. The rearrangement links TRBV4-3 to TRBJ2-4; 12 bases line up with TRBD1. Germline V gives CDR1 LGHNA, CDR2 YSLEER. The CDR3 is made up of 19 amino acids. The ends lost 0 bases at V and 2 bases at J; junction bases unmatched: 8.

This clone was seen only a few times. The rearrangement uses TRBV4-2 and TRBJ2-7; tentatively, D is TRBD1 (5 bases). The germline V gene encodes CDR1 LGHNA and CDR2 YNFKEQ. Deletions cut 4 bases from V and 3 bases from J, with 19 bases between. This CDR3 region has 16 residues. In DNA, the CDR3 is TGTGCCAGCAGCCGAGTTGACAGCACTTCCGGCTACGAGCAGTACTTC. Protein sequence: CASSRVDSTSGYEQYF.

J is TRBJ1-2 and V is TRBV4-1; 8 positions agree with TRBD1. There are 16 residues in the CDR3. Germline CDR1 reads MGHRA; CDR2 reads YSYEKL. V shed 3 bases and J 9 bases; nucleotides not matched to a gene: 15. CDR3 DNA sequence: TGCGCCAGCAGCCACGACACCCAGGGGGCAGGTAGGAGCTACACCTTC. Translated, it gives CASSHDTQGAGRSYTF.

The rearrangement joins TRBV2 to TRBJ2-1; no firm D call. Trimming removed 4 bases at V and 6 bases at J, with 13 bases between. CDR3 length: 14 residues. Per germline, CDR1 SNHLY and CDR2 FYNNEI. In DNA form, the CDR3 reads TGTGCCAGCAGTGGTAGGCTAGAGGCCAATGAGCAGTTCTTC. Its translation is CASSGRLEANEQFF.

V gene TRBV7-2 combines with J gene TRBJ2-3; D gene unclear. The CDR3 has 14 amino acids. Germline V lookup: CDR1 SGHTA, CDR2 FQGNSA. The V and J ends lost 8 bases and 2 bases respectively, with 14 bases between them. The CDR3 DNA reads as TGTGCCAGCTCTCCGACACAAGTCACAGATACGCAGTATTTT. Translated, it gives CASSPTQVTDTQYF.

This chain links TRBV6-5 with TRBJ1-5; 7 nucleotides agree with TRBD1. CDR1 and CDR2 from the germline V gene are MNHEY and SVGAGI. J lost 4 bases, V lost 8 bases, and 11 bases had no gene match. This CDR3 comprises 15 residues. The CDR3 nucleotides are TGTGCCAGCGCTTCAACAGGGGATTGGAATCAGCCCCAGCATTTT. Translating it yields CASASTGDWNQPQHF.

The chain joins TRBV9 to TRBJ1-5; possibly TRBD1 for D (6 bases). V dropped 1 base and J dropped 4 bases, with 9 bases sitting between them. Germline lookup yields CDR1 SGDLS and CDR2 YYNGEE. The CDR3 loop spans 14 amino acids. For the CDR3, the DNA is TGTGCCAGCAGCGTATCTACAGGGAATCAGCCCCAGCATTTT. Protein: CASSVSTGNQPQHF.

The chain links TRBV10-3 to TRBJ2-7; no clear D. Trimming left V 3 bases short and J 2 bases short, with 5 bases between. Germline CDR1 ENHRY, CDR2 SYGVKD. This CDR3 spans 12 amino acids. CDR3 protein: CAISDSPYEQYF. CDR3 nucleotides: TGTGCCATCAGTGACAGTCCCTACGAGCAGTACTTC.

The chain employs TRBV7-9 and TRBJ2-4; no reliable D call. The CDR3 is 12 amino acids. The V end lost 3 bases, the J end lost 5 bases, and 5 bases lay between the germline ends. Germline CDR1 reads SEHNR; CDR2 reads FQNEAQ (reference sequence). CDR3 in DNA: TGTGCCAGCAGCTTTACAGAAAACATTCAGTACTTC. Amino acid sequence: CASSFTENIQYF.